The 15 T cell receptor beta chains given below trace back to one sample, sequenced in a study of cytomegalovirus exposure and HLA in healthy donors (dated by TCRdb to 2015 to 2018). Receptor libraries were prepared by the immunoSEQ multiplex PCR assay. The multiplex PCR relied on a mix of 60 forward primers for TCR Vbeta segments and 13 reverse primers for TCR Jbeta segments. The table comes from immuneACCESS by way of TCRdb, which keeps in-frame sequences with V and J called. Part of the clones is missing from these tables; in studies checked, under half for an unresolved V gene and the rest for unknown reasons. The sample table shows 170,000 or so clones, and 80% are seen once. The ten most abundant clones make up roughly 0.65% of the sample. The specimen was PBMCs. Every receptor here comes from a boy aged 10-17 years in good health and CMV-seronegative.

The rearrangement links TRBV4-2 to TRBJ2-6; D might be TRBD1 (5 bases). The CDR3 runs 16 residues. The V end lost 4 bases, the J end lost 0 bases, and 10 bases lay between the germline ends. From germline, CDR1 is LGHNA and CDR2 YNFKEQ. The CDR3 DNA reads as TGTGCCAGCAGCCGCCAGGGTGGCTCTGGGGCCAACGTCCTGACTTTC. Translated: CASSRQGGSGANVLTF.

The chain joins TRBV29-1 to TRBJ1-2; 10 nucleotides align to TRBD1. The CDR3 loop spans 14 amino acids. The germline CDR1 and CDR2 sequences are SQVTM and ANQGSEA. V was clipped by 3 bases and J by 7 bases; unmatched bases: 8. The chain's CDR3 is CSVEWGTGEGGYTF. Written as DNA, the CDR3 is TGCAGCGTTGAGTGGGGGACAGGGGAAGGTGGCTACACCTTC.

V usage is TRBV9 and J usage is TRBJ2-2; 9 bases align to TRBD1. Per germline, CDR1 SGDLS and CDR2 YYNGEE. CDR3 length: 18 residues. The V segment lost 3 bases and the J segment 4 bases; nucleotides outside the gene matches: 13. The chain's CDR3 is CASSGPPRDRVSTGELFF. The CDR3 DNA is TGTGCCAGCAGCGGACCGCCCCGGGACAGGGTTTCCACCGGGGAGCTGTTTTTT.

The chain couples TRBV9 to TRBJ1-1; TRBD1 might be the D (6 bases). The CDR3 covers 14 residues. The V end was cut by 2 bases, the J end by 5 bases, with 13 bases between. Germline CDR1 SGDLS, CDR2 YYNGEE. The CDR3 is CASSVPGAGTEAFF. The CDR3 bases are TGTGCCAGCAGCGTCCCAGGGGCCGGGACTGAAGCTTTCTTT.

This chain joins TRBV25-1 and TRBJ2-3, with D perhaps TRBD2 (7 bases). V was clipped by 7 bases and J by 2 bases, with 19 bases between them. From germline, CDR1 is MGHDK and CDR2 SYGVNS. The CDR3 consists of 16 residues. DNA for the CDR3: TGTGCCAGCACCAACCTGGGGGGGCCGGCCACAGATACGCAGTATTTT. This gives the protein CASTNLGGPATDTQYF.

The rearrangement joins TRBV5-6 to TRBJ2-7; perhaps TRBD2 as D (6 bases). The CDR3 spans 16 residues. Trimming took 4 bases from V and 5 from J, leaving 22 bases between them. CDR1 and CDR2 from the germline V gene are SGHDT and YYEEEE. CDR3 protein: CASSGGREAPYHEQYF. CDR3 nucleotides: TGTGCCAGCAGCGGCGGTAGGGAGGCCCCCTACCACGAGCAGTACTTC.

J is TRBJ2-5 and V is TRBV6-5, with 10 bases identical to TRBD1. The CDR3 length is 15 residues. Losses at the gene ends were 2 bases for V and 3 bases for J; bases not matched to a gene: 3. Germline V gene lookup returns CDR1 MNHEY and CDR2 SVGAGI. The CDR3 is CASSYGTGVKETQYF. CDR3 in DNA: TGTGCCAGCAGTTACGGGACAGGGGTCAAAGAGACCCAGTACTTC.

This chain uses TRBV7-2 with TRBJ2-7; 10 bases agree with TRBD1. The CDR3 totals 16 residues. CDR1 SGHTA and CDR2 FQGNSA come from the germline V gene. J was trimmed by 0 bases and V by 3 bases; bases with no gene match: 5. CDR3 region: CASSLTGGPSSYEQYF. CDR3 bases: TGTGCCAGCAGCTTGACAGGGGGCCCTTCCTCCTACGAGCAGTACTTC.

This chain links TRBV7-8 with TRBJ1-6; 10 bases line up with TRBD1. CDR3 length equals 19 residues. Looked up from germline, CDR1 is SGHVS and CDR2 is FQNEAQ. The J segment lost 7 bases and the V segment lost 2 bases, leaving 14 bases of the junction unmatched. The CDR3 reads CASSLTLPGQGLENSPLHF. CDR3 sequence (DNA): TGTGCCAGCAGCTTAACATTACCGGGACAGGGGTTGGAGAATTCACCCCTCCACTTT.

The V gene is TRBV5-4, the J gene TRBJ2-2, with D possibly matching TRBD2 (6 bases). The V and J ends lost 1 base and 5 bases respectively, with 12 bases between them. The germline gives CDR1 SGHNT, CDR2 YYREEE (reference sequence). This CDR3 comprises 15 residues. CDR3 in DNA: TGTGCCAGCAGCTTGCAGCTAGGAGGGACCGGGGAGCTGTTTTTT. Protein sequence: CASSLQLGGTGELFF. The whole variable domain, remainder taken from reference TRBV5-4 and TRBJ2-2, is ETGVTQSPTHLIKTRGQQVTLRCSSQSGHNTVSWYQQALGQGPQFIFQYYREEENGRGNFPPRFSGLQFPNYSSELNVNALELDDSALYLCASSLQLGGTGELFFGEGSRLTVL.

CDR3 amino acids: CASSVVPDIAYEQYF. The CDR3 DNA reads TGTGCCAGCAGCGTAGTCCCCGACATCGCCTACGAGCAGTACTTC. The J gene is TRBJ2-7, the V gene TRBV9, with unresolved D. This CDR3 contains 15 residues. Trimming pared 0 bases from V and 2 bases from J, leaving 12 bases between. Germline CDR1 is SGDLS and CDR2 is YYNGEE.

This chain links TRBV7-2 with TRBJ1-1, with D possibly TRBD1 on 5 matching bases. The CDR3 has 17 residues. The ends were cut back, 3 bases at V and 7 bases at J, with 24 bases in the middle. The germline V gene has CDR1 SGHTA and CDR2 FQGNSA. DNA for the CDR3: TGTGCCAGCAGCTTTATTGCGGCAGGGCTCTTTTCGGTTGAAGCTTTCTTT. Encoded protein: CASSFIAAGLFSVEAFF.

This chain links TRBV4-1 with TRBJ1-1; 7 bases fit TRBD1. The CDR3 has 15 amino acids. CDR1 is MGHRA, CDR2 YSYEKL, per germline. V lost 3 bases and J lost 5; bases outside the gene matches: 9. CDR3 nucleotide sequence: TGCGCCAGCAGCCAGTCGACAGGGCTGGGGACTGAAGCTTTCTTT. This translates into CASSQSTGLGTEAFF.

This clone was seen only a few times. This chain uses TRBV19 with TRBJ2-7, with 9 nucleotides matching TRBD1. The junction had 6 bases not matched to a gene; V was cut back by 3 bases and J by 3 bases. This CDR3 has 15 residues. Germline V gives CDR1 LNHDA, CDR2 SQIVND (reference sequence). DNA for the CDR3: TGTGCCAGTAGTATTGGGACAGGGACCCTCTACGAGCAGTACTTC. The encoded protein is CASSIGTGTLYEQYF.

As concerns this clone: Because it lacks the conserved phenylalanine or tryptophan at the end, this CDR3 is likely a read error. The rearrangement joins TRBV7-9 to TRBJ1-6; D ambiguous. The CDR3 has 16 residues. Trimming left V 1 base short and J 10 bases short, with 17 bases between. Germline V CDR1 and CDR2: SEHNR, FQNEAQ (reference sequence). The CDR3 bases are TGTGCCAGCAGCTTAGGGGCCCCCACGGGAGGATCACCCCTCCACTCT. It codes for CASSLGAPTGGSPLHS.